This TCR beta chain stems from a study of identical twins. Study-wide points: Analyses of zero insertions could be partly confounded by invariant MAIT and iNKT cells. Abundant cord blood beta clonotypes carried fewer insertions; memory repertoires showed none.

V gave up 0 bases and J gave up 1 base, with 10 bases separating them. The CDR3 loop spans 15 amino acids. Germline CDR1 SGHRS, CDR2 YFSETQ. TCRdb reprocessed the 5' RACE reads with MiXCR, giving one entry per CDR3 protein. The sample has roughly 720,000 distinct CDR3 sequences, roughly 18% seen once. This clonotype was observed many times. The target antigen is unknown. Separately, the same data were catalogued under a study of T cells expressing NK-cell markers. As that report states: From sorted CD3+CD56+NKG2C+, CD3+CD56+NKG2C- and CD3+CD56-NKG2C+ T cells came the TCR beta repertoires. The sequencing cohort of eight donors included seven HCMV-seropositive individuals and one seronegative individual.

The chain couples TRBV5-1 to TRBJ1-1; D may be TRBD1 (6 bases). This sequence was found in a young woman in good health. The sequencing sample was made of PBMCs. The CDR3 sequence is CASSLVGTTNTEAFF. The CDR3 bases are TGCGCCAGCAGCTTGGTCGGGACAACGAACACTGAAGCTTTCTTT. The complete variable domain, with remaining parts taken from reference TRBV5-1 and TRBJ1-1, reads KAGVTQTPRYLIKTRGQQVTLSCSPISGHRSVSWYQQTPGQGLQFLFEYFSETQRNKGNFPGRFSGRQFSNSRSEMNVSTLELGDSALYLCASSLVGTTNTEAFFGQGTRLTVV.